Listed here is a single T cell receptor (beta chain). CDR3 size: 14 residues. The J segment lost 6 bases and the V segment lost 1 base, leaving 6 bases of the junction unmatched. Germline CDR1 and CDR2: LNHDA and SQIVND (reference sequence). This specimen belongs to a study of control samples from healthy donors and cancer patients. Only in-frame clones appear in the TCRdb table, and some are missing; sequencing was by immunoSEQ multiplex PCR. The profile covers about 140,000 clones, with approximately 94% appearing a single time and about an eighth taken by the ten largest. The TCR comes from a man between 40 and 49 years old in good health. Input material: blood. V is TRBV19 and J is TRBJ2-7; the match to TRBD2 covers 7 bases. The CDR3 bases are TGTGCCAGTAGTATAGTCGGGGGGTCACGCGAGCAGTACTTC. Protein product: CASSIVGGSREQYF.